This TCR beta chain was obtained from a study of blood T cell repertoires in COVID-19. Study context: Whether acute or convalescent, the COVID-19 samples came from the United States, Italy and Spain. Nucleic acid was either cDNA or gDNA, and it came from T cells, B-cell-depleted T cells, or PBMCs.

Germline loops: CDR1 MNHEY, CDR2 SVGAGI. This CDR3 has 12 residues. Trimming took 10 bases from V and 6 from J; bases not matched to a gene: 7. Libraries were prepared by immunoSEQ multiplex PCR; TCRdb keeps only in-frame clonotypes and omits some of them. The data contain 91,000 or so clones, about 93% of them singletons. This TCR was sampled from a woman between 50 and 59 years old in a cohort sampled during active COVID-19. The chain combines TRBV6-5 with TRBJ1-2, with TRBD1 matching over 8 bases. The sample taken for sequencing was peripheral blood. CDR3 loop: CANRGGRNGYTF. The DNA of the CDR3 is TGTGCCAACAGGGGGGGGCGGAATGGCTACACCTTC.